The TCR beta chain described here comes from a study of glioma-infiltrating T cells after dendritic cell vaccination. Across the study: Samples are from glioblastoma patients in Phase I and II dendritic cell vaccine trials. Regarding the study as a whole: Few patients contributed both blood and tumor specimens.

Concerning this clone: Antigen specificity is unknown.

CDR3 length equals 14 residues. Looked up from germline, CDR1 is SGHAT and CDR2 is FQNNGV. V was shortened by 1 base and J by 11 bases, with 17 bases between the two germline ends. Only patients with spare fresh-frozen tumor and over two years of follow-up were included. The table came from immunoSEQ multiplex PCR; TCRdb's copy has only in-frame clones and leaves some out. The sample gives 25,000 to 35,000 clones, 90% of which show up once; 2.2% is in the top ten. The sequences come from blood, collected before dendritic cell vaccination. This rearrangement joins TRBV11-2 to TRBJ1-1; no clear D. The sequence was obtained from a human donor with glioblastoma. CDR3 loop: CASSLGSVSSRAFF. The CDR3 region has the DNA TGTGCCAGCAGCTTAGGGTCGGTCTCTTCTAGGGCTTTCTTT.